The rows below give T cell receptor beta chains drawn from one sample of a study of PD-L1 blockade in urothelial cancer. TCRdb's table, derived via immunoSEQ multiplex PCR, lists solely in-frame clones and lacks some. The table records around 45,000 clones, around 89% of them present only once. The sequencing used PBMCs, collected around atezolizumab (anti-PD-L1) treatment. These receptor sequences come from a woman between 55 and 75 years old with urothelial cancer. Each CDR3 is given with its conserved first and last residue. The order of the fields is J gene, clone size, D gene, V gene, CDR3 protein, CDR3 DNA. D genes are given only for firm matches. A clone size is listed for some rows: how often the clone was seen (once, few, many), or a class if it is expanded.

j_call: TRBJ1-5; clone_size: NA; d_call: NA; v_call: TRBV7-2; cdr3_aa: CASSPDRSNQPQHF; cdr3_nt: TGTGCCAGCAGCCCCGACAGAAGCAATCAGCCCCAGCATTTT
j_call: TRBJ2-7; clone_size: few; d_call: NA; v_call: TRBV27; cdr3_aa: CASSLGTLYEQYF; cdr3_nt: TGTGCCAGCAGTTTAGGGACTCTCTACGAGCAGTACTTC
j_call: TRBJ2-7; clone_size: NA; d_call: TRBD2; v_call: TRBV5-4; cdr3_aa: CASSLAGASGAYEQYF; cdr3_nt: TGTGCCAGCAGCTTGGCCGGGGCTAGCGGTGCCTACGAGCAGTACTTC
j_call: TRBJ1-2; clone_size: NA; d_call: TRBD1; v_call: TRBV25-1; cdr3_aa: CASSGTGGLRGYTF; cdr3_nt: TGTGCCAGCAGTGGTACAGGGGGTCTACGTGGCTACACCTTC
j_call: TRBJ1-4; clone_size: NA; d_call: NA; v_call: TRBV9; cdr3_aa: CASSAANEKLFF; cdr3_nt: TGTGCCAGCAGCGCCGCTAATGAAAAACTGTTTTTT
j_call: TRBJ1-1; clone_size: NA; d_call: NA; v_call: TRBV5-1; cdr3_aa: CASSLAGGAEAFF; cdr3_nt: TGCGCCAGCAGCCTTGCGGGGGGGGCTGAAGCTTTCTTT
j_call: TRBJ2-1; clone_size: NA; d_call: TRBD2; v_call: TRBV9; cdr3_aa: CASSVGQSGANEQFF; cdr3_nt: TGTGCCAGCAGCGTAGGCCAAAGCGGGGCCAATGAGCAGTTCTTC
j_call: TRBJ2-5; clone_size: NA; d_call: NA; v_call: TRBV7-2; cdr3_aa: CASSSTGTLRETQYF; cdr3_nt: TGTGCCAGCAGCTCAACAGGGACGCTAAGGGAGACCCAGTACTTC
j_call: TRBJ1-4; clone_size: NA; d_call: NA; v_call: TRBV5-6; cdr3_aa: CASSLYGHTLGNEKLFF; cdr3_nt: TGTGCCAGCAGCTTGTACGGACACACGTTGGGTAATGAAAAACTGTTTTTT
j_call: TRBJ2-7; clone_size: NA; d_call: TRBD2; v_call: TRBV10-3; cdr3_aa: CAISGLGLADEQYF; cdr3_nt: TGTGCCATCAGTGGGCTGGGACTAGCCGACGAGCAGTACTTC
j_call: TRBJ1-6; clone_size: NA; d_call: TRBD1; v_call: TRBV29-1; cdr3_aa: CSVEETDRLNSPLHF; cdr3_nt: TGCAGCGTTGAAGAAACGGACAGGCTAAATTCACCCCTCCACTTT
j_call: TRBJ1-1; clone_size: NA; d_call: TRBD1; v_call: TRBV5-1; cdr3_aa: CASRPTGAASTEAFF; cdr3_nt: TGCGCCAGCAGACCAACAGGGGCGGCGAGCACTGAAGCTTTCTTT
j_call: TRBJ1-2; clone_size: once; d_call: TRBD1; v_call: TRBV10-3; cdr3_aa: CAIVDRDRGRHYGYTF; cdr3_nt: TGTGCCATCGTCGACCGGGACAGGGGGCGGCACTATGGCTACACCTTC
j_call: TRBJ1-5; clone_size: NA; d_call: TRBD1; v_call: TRBV25-1; cdr3_aa: CASSAGDRSNQPQHF; cdr3_nt: TGTGCCAGCAGTGCCGGGGACAGGAGTAATCAGCCCCAGCATTTT
j_call: TRBJ2-7; clone_size: NA; d_call: NA; v_call: TRBV5-1; cdr3_aa: CASSLAERSEQYF; cdr3_nt: TGCGCCAGCAGCTTGGCCGAGCGGAGCGAGCAGTACTTC
j_call: TRBJ2-1; clone_size: NA; d_call: TRBD2; v_call: TRBV19; cdr3_aa: CASSVILGGLINEQFF; cdr3_nt: TGTGCCAGTAGTGTCATTCTGGGAGGGCTGATCAATGAGCAGTTCTTC
j_call: TRBJ1-2; clone_size: NA; d_call: NA; v_call: TRBV5-4; cdr3_aa: CASSLGQGGYGYTF; cdr3_nt: TGTGCCAGCAGCTTGGGGCAGGGCGGTTATGGCTACACCTTC
j_call: TRBJ2-3; clone_size: NA; d_call: TRBD1; v_call: TRBV27; cdr3_aa: CASSFDRQGTQYF; cdr3_nt: TGTGCCAGCAGTTTCGACAGACAGGGAACGCAGTATTTT
j_call: TRBJ1-1; clone_size: NA; d_call: NA; v_call: TRBV19; cdr3_aa: CASSIDRSARGGTEAFF; cdr3_nt: TGTGCCAGTAGTATAGATCGTTCTGCAAGGGGCGGCACTGAAGCTTTCTTT
j_call: TRBJ2-3; clone_size: NA; d_call: NA; v_call: TRBV9; cdr3_aa: CASSVTLQAAVTDTQYF; cdr3_nt: TGTGCCAGCAGCGTCACCTTACAGGCGGCTGTTACAGATACGCAGTATTTT
j_call: TRBJ2-1; clone_size: NA; d_call: NA; v_call: TRBV7-2; cdr3_aa: CASSSRTTYNEQFF; cdr3_nt: TGTGCCAGCAGCTCCCGGACTACATACAATGAGCAGTTCTTC
j_call: TRBJ1-6; clone_size: NA; d_call: NA; v_call: TRBV7-9; cdr3_aa: CASSSAGTPNSPLHF; cdr3_nt: TGTGCCAGCAGCTCAGCCGGGACACCTAATTCACCCCTCCACTTT
j_call: TRBJ2-2; clone_size: NA; d_call: NA; v_call: TRBV7-9; cdr3_aa: CASSLKGAKGELFF; cdr3_nt: TGTGCCAGCAGCTTAAAAGGGGCGAAAGGGGAGCTGTTTTTT
j_call: TRBJ1-2; clone_size: NA; d_call: TRBD1; v_call: TRBV18; cdr3_aa: CASSPADRGGGYTF; cdr3_nt: TGTGCCAGCTCACCTGCGGACAGGGGAGGCGGCTACACCTTC
j_call: TRBJ2-5; clone_size: NA; d_call: NA; v_call: TRBV7-3; cdr3_aa: CASSSLYQETQYF; cdr3_nt: TGTGCCAGCAGCTCCCTGTACCAAGAGACCCAGTACTTC
j_call: TRBJ1-1; clone_size: NA; d_call: TRBD1; v_call: TRBV5-6; cdr3_aa: CASSPGGRGRRDTEAFF; cdr3_nt: TGTGCCAGCAGCCCCGGGGGAAGGGGGCGTAGGGACACTGAAGCTTTCTTT
j_call: TRBJ2-7; clone_size: NA; d_call: TRBD1; v_call: TRBV5-1; cdr3_aa: CASSRGQTSSYEQYF; cdr3_nt: TGCGCCAGCAGCCGGGGACAGACGAGCTCCTACGAGCAGTACTTC